This T cell receptor beta chain was identified in a study of beta chain features in type 1 diabetes. All of the isolated RNA was reverse transcribed, so expressed TCRB transcripts were sequenced. Sequencing used immunoSEQ multiplex PCR; TCRdb keeps in-frame clones, though not all of them. The sample holds some 60,000 clones, roughly 60% seen once. This clone was recorded a few times. What it binds is not known. Study-wide results and limits: No resolution was reached here on whether HLA type influences TCRB rearrangement.

V dropped 7 bases and J dropped 6 bases, with 13 bases sitting between them. The germline V gene encodes CDR1 MNHNS and CDR2 SASEGT. The CDR3 covers 13 residues. The chain carries TRBV6-1 and TRBJ1-5; possible D gene TRBD1, 5 bases. Sequenced material: Tregs from blood. The clonotype comes from a woman aged 18-29 years in good health. In nucleotides, the CDR3 is TGTGCCAGCATCAGACGGGGGTCTCAGCCCCAGCATTTT. Translated, it gives CASIRRGSQPQHF.